The following is a TCR beta chain sequence with its context. The data derive from a study of cytomegalovirus exposure and HLA in healthy donors. The V gene end was trimmed by 5 bases and the J gene end by 2 bases; junction bases not matched to a gene: 5. Germline CDR1 and CDR2: MNHNS and SASEGT. The CDR3 covers 15 residues. Primers included in the PCR were 60 Vbeta and 13 Jbeta primers. Only in-frame clones appear in the TCRdb table, and some are missing; sequencing was by immunoSEQ multiplex PCR. The sample totals approximately 92,000 clones. The rearrangement uses TRBV6-1 and TRBJ1-5; 8 bases are shared with TRBD1. The sequenced material came from PBMCs. The receptor's source is a woman younger than 45 in good health and CMV-seronegative. Written as DNA, the CDR3 is TGTGCCAGCAGTCGGGACAGGTTGGGCAATCAGCCCCAGCATTTT. This encodes CASSRDRLGNQPQHF.